This T cell receptor beta chain comes out of a study of a mutant IDH1 vaccine in newly diagnosed glioma. Overall study context: Antecedent treatment encompassed radiotherapy, temozolomide, or their combination; the majority received both. Broader study findings: Pseudoprogression appeared unlinked to shifts in leading peripheral T cell clonotypes. Immune responses induced by vaccination arose in 93.3% of the patients.

This CDR3 comprises 16 residues. Germline lookup yields CDR1 SGDLS and CDR2 YYNGEE. The germline V and J ends were trimmed by 4 bases and 0 bases, with 13 bases remaining between them. Specified time point: baseline, week 1 (first vaccination visit). The treatment: pre-vaccination baseline after standard-of-care therapy. Those who donated had recent WHO grade 3 or 4 IDH1-mutant, ATRX-lost astrocytomas. Generated by immunoSEQ multiplex PCR, the TCRdb table keeps only in-frame clones and is missing some. The sample shows about 63,000 clones, about 86% of them seen only once. Comment on this clone: The antigen is unknown.

The material was peripheral blood mononuclear cells (PBMCs), obtained from a glioma patient treated with radiotherapy, temozolomide or both. The chain has TRBV9 and TRBJ1-4, with unresolved D. The clonotype comes from a woman under 30 with glioma. Some clones in this sample may be carry-over from other donors' samples. CDR3 nucleotide sequence: TGTGCCAGCAGCCAAGGAACGGCGGCAACTAATGAAAAACTGTTTTTT. Protein product: CASSQGTAATNEKLFF. Full variable domain (remainder filled in from reference TRBV9 and TRBJ1-4): DSGVTQTPKHLITATGQRVTLRCSPRSGDLSVYWYQQSLDQGLQFLIQYYNGEERAKGNILERFSAQQFPDLHSELNLSSLELGDSALYFCASSQGTAATNEKLFFGSGTQLSVL.